These 26 T cell receptor beta chains originate from one sample sequenced in a study of metastatic and nonmetastatic thyroid tumors. Thyroid surgery took place with no prior treatment in any patient. TCRdb re-called the PCR reads through MiXCR. The table lists about 10,000 clones, 25% to 40% of them singletons. The sequenced sample consisted of tumor tissue. These receptors were obtained from a female donor with papillary thyroid cancer or a benign thyroid nodule (not recorded which). Some clones in this sample may be carry-over from other donors' samples.

This clone was counted once. The rearrangement uses TRBV30 and TRBJ1-1; no reliable D call. V shed 2 bases and J shed 4 bases, with 11 bases lying between them. Germline CDR1 is GTSNPN and CDR2 is SVGIG (reference sequence). The CDR3 spans 13 residues. The CDR3 bases are TGTGCCTGGAGTTACACTCCGAGCACTGAAGCTTTCTTT. Its translation is CAWSYTPSTEAFF.

By proportion, this clone is medium-sized. The rearrangement links TRBV7-2 to TRBJ2-7; the match to TRBD2 covers 10 bases. Germline CDR1 and CDR2: SGHTA and FQGNSA. The ends lost 5 bases at V and 2 bases at J; junction bases unmatched: 6. The CDR3 has 15 residues. The CDR3 region has the DNA TGTGCCAGCAGCCCGTCTAGCGGGAGAACCTACGAGCAGTACTTC. Translating gives CASSPSSGRTYEQYF. The whole variable domain, remainder taken from reference TRBV7-2 and TRBJ2-7, is GAGVSQSPSNKVTEKGKDVELRCDPISGHTALYWYRQSLGQGLEFLIYFQGNSAPDKSGLPSDRFSAERTGGSVSTLTIQRTQQEDSAVYLCASSPSSGRTYEQYFGPGTRLTVT.

The chain uses TRBV29-1 and TRBJ2-7; 7 bases align to TRBD1. The CDR3 is made up of 13 amino acids. From germline, CDR1 is SQVTM and CDR2 ANQGSEA. V trimming: 3 bases; J trimming: 6 bases; junction bases outside the gene matches: 8. The CDR3 reads CSVDESDRCEQYF. The CDR3 DNA follows: TGCAGCGTTGATGAATCGGACAGGTGCGAGCAGTACTTC.

By sample share, this clone is large. The J gene is TRBJ2-3, the V gene TRBV6-5; 8 nucleotides match TRBD2. The V gene's germline CDR1 is MNHEY and CDR2 SVGAGI. With V trimmed by 5 bases and J by 0 bases, 13 bases remained unmatched. This CDR3 has 18 amino acids. CDR3 amino acids: CASSRSKVPGGSTDTQYF. As DNA, the CDR3 is TGTGCCAGCAGTCGGTCAAAGGTGCCGGGAGGGAGCACAGATACGCAGTATTTT.

By share, this clone ranks as medium-sized. V and J are TRBV11-1 and TRBJ2-3; 8 positions match TRBD2. This CDR3 contains 15 residues. J gave up 2 bases and V 3 bases, and 4 bases lay outside the gene matches. In germline, CDR1 is SGHAT, CDR2 FQDESV (reference sequence). The DNA of the CDR3 is TGTGCCAGCAGCTTGAGCGGGAGAGACACAGATACGCAGTATTTT. This encodes CASSLSGRDTDTQYF.

Within the sample, this clone is medium-sized (0.01 to 0.1%). The chain combines TRBV20-1 with TRBJ2-7; 14 bases agree with TRBD2. Germline loops: CDR1 DFQATT, CDR2 SNEGSKA (reference sequence). V was clipped by 6 bases and J by 5 bases; unmatched bases: 9. CDR3 size: 15 residues. The DNA for the CDR3 is TGCAGTGCCCAAGGGACTAGCGGGAGAGTCGACGAGCAGTACTTC. Amino acid sequence: CSAQGTSGRVDEQYF.

This clone was seen only a few times. CDR3 residues: CASSYTQGGNTEAFF. The CDR3, as DNA: TGTGCCAGCAGTTACACACAGGGTGGTAACACTGAAGCTTTCTTT. The V gene is TRBV6-5, the J gene TRBJ1-1, with D possibly TRBD1 on 6 matching bases. This CDR3 has 15 residues. Deletions cut 2 bases from V and 2 bases from J, with 12 bases between. CDR1 and CDR2 from the germline V gene are MNHEY and SVGAGI.

Details on this clone: Mismatch with germline at one junction end may stem from a read error. This chain links TRBV5-1 with TRBJ2-7; TRBD1 might be the D (6 bases). Germline assignment: CDR1 SGHRS and CDR2 YFSETQ. The CDR3 totals 15 residues. CDR3 protein: CASSPGQFLSYEHYF. The CDR3 DNA reads TGCGCCAGCAGCCCCGGACAGTTTCTCTCCTACGAGCACTACTTC.

This clone was picked up a small number of times. The chain uses TRBV10-1 and TRBJ2-1; TRBD2 is a possible D gene (6 bases). The CDR3 is 14 residues long. Trimming cost V 0 bases and J 6 bases, with 9 bases left between them. The germline gives CDR1 WNHNN, CDR2 SYGVQD (reference sequence). CDR3: CASSESGDFNEQFF. CDR3 DNA: TGCGCCAGCAGTGAGTCGGGGGACTTCAATGAGCAGTTCTTC.

This clone was seen ten or more times. The V and J genes are TRBV4-2 and TRBJ2-1; maybe TRBD1 (6 bases). Germline V lookup: CDR1 LGHNA, CDR2 YNFKEQ. This CDR3 is 17 amino acids long. Trimming left V 4 bases short and J 2 bases short, with 18 bases between. CDR3 bases: TGTGCCAGCAGCCGGGGGTCCTACAGGGTTACCTACAATGAGCAGTTCTTC. Encoded protein: CASSRGSYRVTYNEQFF.

The chain couples TRBV18 to TRBJ2-5; TRBD1 aligns across 7 bases. The CDR3 loop spans 15 amino acids. The J segment lost 0 bases and the V segment lost 2 bases, leaving 3 bases of the junction unmatched. CDR1 is KGHSH, CDR2 LQKENI, per germline. The CDR3 reads CASSPNDRDQETQYF. The DNA for the CDR3 is TGTGCCAGCTCACCAAACGACAGGGACCAAGAGACCCAGTACTTC. The full variable domain, rest sourced from reference TRBV18 and TRBJ2-5, is NAGVMQNPRHLVRRRGQEARLRCSPMKGHSHVYWYRQLPEEGLKFMVYLQKENIIDESGMPKERFSAEFPKEGPSILRIQQVVRGDSAAYFCASSPNDRDQETQYFGPGTRLLVL.

This clone qualifies as medium-sized (0.01 to 0.1%). Other DNA variants within this sample encode the same CDR3. V gene TRBV28 combines with J gene TRBJ1-5; D gene uncertain. CDR3 length: 12 amino acids. The V and J ends lost 3 bases and 7 bases respectively, with 7 bases between them. In germline, CDR1 is MDHEN, CDR2 SYDVKM. CDR3 sequence reads: CASSFHGQPQHF. Here the CDR3 DNA reads TGTGCCAGCAGTTTCCATGGGCAGCCCCAGCATTTT.

This clone was observed many times. CDR3 sequence: CASNGQGNRDYGYTF. The CDR3 bases are TGTGCCAGCAACGGACAGGGGAATAGAGACTATGGCTACACCTTC. V gene TRBV16 combines with J gene TRBJ1-2; 9 nucleotides align to TRBD1. This CDR3 has 15 residues. V shed 7 bases, J shed 3 bases, and the junction held 9 bases outside the gene matches. In germline, CDR1 is KGHSY, CDR2 FQNENV. The whole variable domain, filled in from reference TRBV16 and TRBJ1-2, reads GEEVAQTPKHLVRGEGQKAKLYCAPIKGHSYVFWYQQVLKNEFKFLISFQNENVFDETGMPKERFSAKCLPNSPCSLEIQATKLEDSAVYFCASNGQGNRDYGYTFGSGTRLTVV.

This clone was counted between two and nine times. The chain is built from TRBV19 and TRBJ2-7; perhaps TRBD1 as D (6 bases). This CDR3 spans 12 amino acids. Germline V gene sequence: CDR1 LNHDA, CDR2 SQIVND (reference sequence). Deletions cut 6 bases from V and 2 bases from J, with 8 bases between. The CDR3 reads CASSRGTYEQYF. In DNA, the CDR3 is TGTGCCAGTAGCAGGGGAACCTACGAGCAGTACTTC.

J is TRBJ2-1 and V is TRBV18; TRBD1 matches at 8 bases. This CDR3 region has 14 residues. The germline gives CDR1 KGHSH, CDR2 LQKENI. With V trimmed by 3 bases and J by 10 bases, 8 bases remained unmatched. The CDR3 here is CASSPQLDRGEQFF. CDR3 DNA sequence: TGTGCCAGCTCACCCCAACTTGACAGGGGCGAGCAGTTCTTC.

This clone rates as medium-sized (0.01 to 0.1%). The gene calls are TRBV19 and TRBJ1-1; 8 bases align to TRBD1. The CDR3 has 15 amino acids. Germline V CDR1 and CDR2: LNHDA, SQIVND (reference sequence). V was pared by 3 bases and J by 7 bases, with 10 bases of the junction left unmatched. Here the CDR3 DNA reads TGTGCCAGTAGTATGGCCCAGGGGGCGCGGAATGAAGCTTTCTTT. It specifies CASSMAQGARNEAFF.

In its sample, this clone was seen a few times. The chain joins TRBV28 to TRBJ2-3, with TRBD2 matching over 8 bases. The CDR3 sequence is 16 residues long. V trimming: 7 bases; J trimming: 0 bases; junction bases outside the gene matches: 9. Per the germline V gene, CDR1 is MDHEN and CDR2 is SYDVKM. The CDR3 DNA is TGTGCCAGCACCCCCGCGGGGGGCCCGAGCACAGATACGCAGTATTTT. This translates into CASTPAGGPSTDTQYF.

The chain recombines TRBV10-3 with TRBJ2-7, with TRBD2 as a possible D gene (5 bases). CDR1 and CDR2 from the germline V gene are ENHRY and SYGVKD. This CDR3 region has 13 residues. Deletions cut 10 bases from V and 0 bases from J, with 13 bases between. CDR3 DNA sequence: TGTGCCACCGCAGGACTTCTCTCCTACGAGCAGTACTTC. It specifies CATAGLLSYEQYF.

V is TRBV30 and J is TRBJ2-1, with TRBD2 matching 8 bases. This CDR3 comprises 13 residues. Germline CDR1 reads GTSNPN; CDR2 reads SVGIG (reference sequence). CDR3 sequence (DNA): TGTGCTAATAGACCTAGCGGGTACAATGAGCAGTTCTTC. Its protein is CANRPSGYNEQFF.

Details on this clone: Here the CDR3 omits its conserved ending phenylalanine or tryptophan, so a read error is the likely source. The chain couples TRBV11-1 to TRBJ2-1; perhaps D is TRBD1 or TRBD2 (5 bases each). The CDR3 spans 15 residues. The germline V and J ends were trimmed by 7 bases and 7 bases, with 20 bases remaining between them. The germline V gene has CDR1 SGHAT and CDR2 FQDESV (reference sequence). Here the CDR3 reads CASIRAGGSTNEQFL. The DNA of the CDR3 is TGTGCCAGCATCAGGGCTGGTGGGAGCACGAATGAGCAGTTCCTC.

This clone was detected ten times or more. A clone one base away is much larger, so this may be a read error. This chain links TRBV12-3 or TRBV12-4 with TRBJ2-1; D not resolved. The V and J ends lost 4 bases and 4 bases respectively, with 5 bases between them. This CDR3 has 12 amino acids. CDR3 nucleotides: TGTGCCAGCAGTTCCGAGTACAATGAGCAGTTCTTC. Residues: CASSSEYNEQFF.

The chain is built from TRBV6-2 or TRBV6-3 and TRBJ1-2; perhaps TRBD1 as D (6 bases). The CDR3 totals 14 residues. Trimming pared 3 bases from V and 6 bases from J, leaving 14 bases between. Germline lookup yields CDR1 MNHEY and CDR2 SVGEGT. CDR3 loop: CASSYLGGDDGYTF. The CDR3 DNA sequence: TGTGCCAGCAGTTATCTGGGGGGCGACGATGGCTACACCTTC.

This clone was detected a few times. The J gene is TRBJ2-5, the V gene TRBV11-3; possibly TRBD1 for D (6 bases). Germline CDR1 is SGHNT and CDR2 is YENEEA. V dropped 1 base and J dropped 1 base, with 16 bases sitting between them. The CDR3 is made up of 17 amino acids. For the CDR3, the DNA is TGTGCCAGCAGCTTAGGCCTAACCCGGACAGCCCAAGAGACCCAGTACTTC. Encoded protein: CASSLGLTRTAQETQYF. The variable domain in full, completed from reference TRBV11-3 and TRBJ2-5, reads EAGVVQSPRYKIIEKKQPVAFWCNPISGHNTLYWYLQNLGQGPELLIRYENEEAVDDSQLPKDRFSAERLKGVDSTLKIQPAELGDSAVYLCASSLGLTRTAQETQYFGPGTRLLVL.

This clone was observed a handful of times. The genes are TRBV15 and TRBJ1-3, with TRBD1 matching 8 bases. V trimming: 5 bases; J trimming: 3 bases; junction bases outside the gene matches: 6. The CDR3 has 15 amino acids. The V gene's germline CDR1 is LNHNV and CDR2 YYDKDF (reference sequence). CDR3: CATSEHRGGGNTIYF. The CDR3 bases are TGTGCCACCAGCGAACACAGGGGGGGTGGAAACACCATATATTTT. Full variable domain (outside the CDR3, taken from reference TRBV15 and TRBJ1-3): DAMVIQNPRYQVTQFGKPVTLSCSQTLNHNVMYWYQQKSSQAPKLLFHYYDKDFNNEADTPDNFQSRRPNTSFCFLDIRSPGLGDTAMYLCATSEHRGGGNTIYFGEGSWLTVV.

The V and J genes are TRBV5-4 and TRBJ2-1; 7 nucleotides agree with TRBD2. Germline-derived CDR1 and CDR2 are SGHNT and YYREEE (reference sequence). CDR3 length: 14 amino acids. Unmatched junction bases numbered 4, after V lost 5 bases and J lost 2 bases. The CDR3 spells CASRREKTYNEQFF. The CDR3 DNA follows: TGTGCCAGCAGGCGGGAGAAGACCTACAATGAGCAGTTCTTC.

Within the sample, this clone is medium-sized. The chain employs TRBV12-3 or TRBV12-4 and TRBJ1-1, with D perhaps matching TRBD1 (5 bases). The V and J ends lost 8 bases and 1 base respectively, with 11 bases between them. The CDR3 extends over 13 amino acids. CDR3 nucleotide sequence: TGTGCCAGCCAGGGCAGCGAGAACACTGAAGCTTTCTTT. Residues: CASQGSENTEAFF.